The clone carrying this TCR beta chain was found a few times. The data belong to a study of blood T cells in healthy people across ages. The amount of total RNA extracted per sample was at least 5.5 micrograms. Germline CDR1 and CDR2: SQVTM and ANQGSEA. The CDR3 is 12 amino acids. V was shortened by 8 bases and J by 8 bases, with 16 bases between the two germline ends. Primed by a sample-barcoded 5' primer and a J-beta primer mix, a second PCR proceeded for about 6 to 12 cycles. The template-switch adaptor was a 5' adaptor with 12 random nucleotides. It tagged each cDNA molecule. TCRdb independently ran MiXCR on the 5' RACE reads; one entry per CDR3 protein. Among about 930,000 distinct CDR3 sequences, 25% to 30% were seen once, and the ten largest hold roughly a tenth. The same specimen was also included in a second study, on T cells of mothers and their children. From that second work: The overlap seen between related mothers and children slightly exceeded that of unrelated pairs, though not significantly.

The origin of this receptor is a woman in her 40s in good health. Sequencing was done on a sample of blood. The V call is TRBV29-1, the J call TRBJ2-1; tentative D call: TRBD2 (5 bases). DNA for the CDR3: TGCAGCACGACCTTAGGAGGAGATGAGCAGTTCTTC. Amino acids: CSTTLGGDEQFF.